The 6 T cell receptor beta chains below were found in one sample sequenced in a study of T-cell reconstitution after alpha-beta-depleted transplantation in children. The authors prepared the TCRbeta library with unique molecular identifiers. A single record per CDR3 protein comes from TCRdb applying MiXCR to the PCR reads. Of about 580,000 distinct CDR3 sequences in the sample, roughly 23% were seen once. The source was PBMCs, mostly from graft donor cells, collected 360 days after TCRalphabeta/CD19-depleted stem cell transplant. The receptors originated from a boy less than two years old who had a stem cell transplant for acute myeloid leukemia, so the T cells may come from the graft donor.

V usage is TRBV3-1 and J usage is TRBJ1-6; D call uncertain. V gave up 1 base and J gave up 10 bases, with 5 bases separating them. Looked up from germline, CDR1 is LGHDT and CDR2 is YNNKEL (reference sequence). CDR3 length equals 12 residues. The DNA of the CDR3 is TGTGCCAGCAGCCAAGCTCCCTCACCCCTCCACTTT. Residues: CASSQAPSPLHF.

This clonotype was recorded at least ten times. The chain has TRBV3-1 and TRBJ1-5; weak D call: TRBD1 (6 bases). Trimming took 1 base from V and 5 from J, leaving 18 bases between them. There are 17 residues in the CDR3. Germline assignment: CDR1 LGHDT and CDR2 YNNKEL (reference sequence). The CDR3 DNA reads TGTGCCAGCAGCCAAGGTCGTCGGTCAGGGGTGGATCAGCCCCAGCATTTT. Protein product: CASSQGRRSGVDQPQHF.

This clonotype appeared many times. The V call is TRBV15, the J call TRBJ1-2, with D possibly matching TRBD1 (6 bases). This CDR3 has 13 amino acids. Germline loops: CDR1 LNHNV, CDR2 YYDKDF (reference sequence). The germline V and J ends were trimmed by 4 bases and 6 bases, with 12 bases remaining between them. The CDR3 DNA follows: TGTGCCACCAGCACCACAGGGTATCATGGCTACACCTTC. Protein: CATSTTGYHGYTF. Filled out from reference TRBV15 and TRBJ1-2, the complete variable domain reads DAMVIQNPRYQVTQFGKPVTLSCSQTLNHNVMYWYQQKSSQAPKLLFHYYDKDFNNEADTPDNFQSRRPNTSFCFLDIRSPGLGDTAMYLCATSTTGYHGYTFGSGTRLTVV.

The V and J genes are TRBV24-1 and TRBJ2-1; 8 nucleotides match TRBD2. The CDR3 has 14 residues. Trimming cost V 6 bases and J 8 bases; bases outside gene matches: 8. Per germline, CDR1 KGHDR and CDR2 SFDVKD. The CDR3 coding sequence is TGTGCCACCAGTATATCGGGGGGGCCGGATGAGCAGTTCTTC. This gives the protein CATSISGGPDEQFF.

The V gene is TRBV6-5, the J gene TRBJ1-4; 7 bases align to TRBD1. Germline CDR1 and CDR2: MNHEY and SVGAGI. The CDR3 contains 16 residues. Trimming at V came to 0 bases and at J to 4 bases, leaving 5 bases not matched to a gene. CDR3: CASSYSLDRVNEKLFF. The CDR3 bases are TGTGCCAGCAGTTACTCTCTAGACAGGGTTAATGAAAAACTGTTTTTT.

This clonotype was seen more than once but under ten times. This sequence joins TRBV5-6 and TRBJ2-5; D not certain. Germline lookup yields CDR1 SGHDT and CDR2 YYEEEE. This CDR3 comprises 19 residues. V shed 0 bases and J shed 4 bases, with 25 bases lying between them. CDR3 DNA sequence: TGTGCCAGCAGCTTGGTGAGTCGGAAGGGCGGTATTTCAGCAGAGACCCAGTACTTC. This translates into CASSLVSRKGGISAETQYF.